This T cell receptor beta chain was sequenced for a study of cytotoxic CD8 clonotypes in ibrutinib-treated CLL (dated by TCRdb to the early 2020s). A note on the overall study: In this cohort, approximately 15 patients were treatment-naive and roughly ten were relapsed/refractory, while roughly 18 had unmutated IGHV. Partial responses were observed in about 24 patients and complete responses in 2; after a median follow-up of 68 months, remission was maintained in 14 patients and progression was observed in about twelve. Response samples were obtained after a median of 12 months of treatment, with a range of roughly 6 to 40 months. An average of around 260,000 productive templates and around 100,000 productive rearrangements was obtained per sample. All remission and progressive disease samples were collected while patients were still receiving ibrutinib. Cryopreserved peripheral blood mononuclear cells were collected at three points: before therapy, at response, and at either sustained remission or disease progression. Of the approximately 86 people in the trial, some 28 had longitudinal samples available.

The label giving this sample's time point can be read as: 12 months on ibrutinib. For TCR beta library preparation, approximately 1.9 micrograms of genomic DNA was extracted from cryopreserved PBMCs. High-throughput TCR beta sequencing was performed on longitudinal blood samples from CLL patients receiving ibrutinib monotherapy. The patients took part in an open-label, single-center phase 2 trial of ibrutinib monotherapy. On a MiSeq, deep resolution sequencing aimed for a depth between 1 in 1 million and 1 in 200,000 T cells, with each clonotype covered around 9.2x on average. The immunoSEQ hsTCRB Kit was used to generate the TCR beta libraries. For the original study's pipeline: ImmunoSEQ Data Assistant and ImmunoSEQ Analyzer were used for data analysis, and V, D and J genes were assigned according to IMGT definitions. Clonality, with values ranging from 0 to 1, was calculated as one minus the normalized Shannon entropy of productive rearrangement frequencies. Only overrepresented clonotypes making up at least 0.05% of the repertoire of each patient were included in the public clonotype analysis. Repertoires from about a dozen age-matched healthy donors in immuneACCESS were used as clonality controls. In TCRdb, the immuneACCESS table is reduced to in-frame sequences with V and J assigned. These tables do not hold every clone; where another copy was compared, an unresolved V gene accounts for under half, and the others remain unexplained. Clone size and V and J calls were adopted from that table, with D and trimming inferred from the DNA. The sample records roughly 220,000 clones, roughly 73% of which are singletons. The ten most abundant clones make up about an eighth of the sample.

What the research found in general, with its limitations: Public clonotypes were rare and either shrank or stayed stable during treatment, and the rise in clonality at ibrutinib response reflected expansion of private clonotypes. At ibrutinib response clonality went up, during sustained remission it held steady, and at progression it dropped back toward baseline. Baseline clonality exceeded that of age-matched healthy donors and correlated strongly with circulating CD8+ T-cell counts. Sustained-remission and progressing patients did not have matched sampling times, and lymph node repertoires were not examined.

Points on this clone: It has no known antigen specificity. Qualities for individual bases were not recorded, and no much larger clone is one base off.

Sequences SGHTA (CDR1) and FQGTGA (CDR2) are obtained from the germline V gene. Inclusive of the bounding cysteine and phenylalanine, the CDR3 is 15 residues long. Just the 45-base CDR3 DNA is kept, in frame starting at base 1. V sheds 5 bases and J sheds 4 bases, leaving 17 bases between their ends. The receptor chain draws on TRBV7-3 and TRBJ1-2; the D region possibly corresponds to TRBD1 (5 bases align). The sequence was collected from a human donor with chronic lymphocytic leukemia. The starting material was PBMCs, obtained after 12 months of ibrutinib treatment. For the CDR3, the sequence is CASSPSRGLGYGYTF. The nucleotide sequence reads TGTGCCAGCAGCCCATCGCGGGGGTTGGGCTATGGCTACACCTTC.